The 13 T cell receptor beta chains presented below share a single source sample, sequenced in a study of T cells in Graves' hyperthyroidism and ophthalmopathy. What was amplified from RNA transcripts were TCR beta CDR3 regions. HTBI primers were the set used in a first-round RT-PCR of the TCR CDR3. MiXCR, applied by TCRdb to the multiplex PCR reads, yields one record per CDR3 protein. Of more than 75,000 distinct CDR3 sequences listed, under 65% are singletons. Sequencing used blood. The origin of the receptors is a woman aged 35 to 49 with Graves' hyperthyroidism.

The rearrangement links TRBV5-1 to TRBJ1-4, with 7 bases lining up with TRBD1. Germline-derived CDR1 and CDR2 are SGHRS and YFSETQ. The CDR3 has 14 amino acids. Unmatched junction bases numbered 7, after V lost 3 bases and J lost 8 bases. CDR3 coding DNA: TGCGCCAGCAGCTCGATGACAGGGAGGGAAAAACTGTTTTTT. Its protein product is CASSSMTGREKLFF.

This chain joins TRBV9 and TRBJ2-3; TRBD1 matches 8 bases. From germline, CDR1 is SGDLS and CDR2 YYNGEE. Trimming removed 3 bases from V and 0 bases from J; junction bases left unmatched: 0. The CDR3 covers 14 residues. CDR3 loop: CASSGTGSTDTQYF. DNA of the CDR3: TGTGCCAGCAGCGGGACAGGGAGCACAGATACGCAGTATTTT. Drawing the rest from reference TRBV9 and TRBJ2-3, the complete variable domain is DSGVTQTPKHLITATGQRVTLRCSPRSGDLSVYWYQQSLDQGLQFLIQYYNGEERAKGNILERFSAQQFPDLHSELNLSSLELGDSALYFCASSGTGSTDTQYFGPGTRLTVL.

This clonotype was counted only a few times. The V and J genes are TRBV10-3 and TRBJ1-3; 9 bases are a match to TRBD1. Germline CDR1 ENHRY, CDR2 SYGVKD. CDR3 length: 11 amino acids. V dropped 8 bases and J dropped 8; count of bases not matched to a gene: 1. DNA of the CDR3: TGTGCCATCCGGGACAGGGACACCATATATTTT. Amino acid sequence: CAIRDRDTIYF.

This clonotype was detected ten times or more. The chain employs TRBV4-2 and TRBJ1-3; unclear D gene. The CDR3 is 16 residues long. V dropped 1 base and J dropped 0 bases, with 10 bases sitting between them. CDR1 and CDR2 (germline): LGHNA, YNFKEQ. The chain's CDR3 is CASSQVTTHSGNTIYF. As DNA, the CDR3 is TGTGCCAGCAGCCAAGTAACCACGCACTCTGGAAACACCATATATTTT.

This clonotype was observed at least ten times. This chain joins TRBV10-3 and TRBJ1-6; the D gene is possibly TRBD1 (5 bases). The CDR3 contains 15 residues. V shed 6 bases and J shed 10 bases, with 19 bases lying between them. Germline loops: CDR1 ENHRY, CDR2 SYGVKD. The CDR3 DNA sequence: TGTGCCATCAGCCCTTTTGGGGCGGGGAGGTCACCCCTCCACTTT. This encodes CAISPFGAGRSPLHF.

This clonotype has a single count. It is likely a read error, because the conserved phenylalanine at the end of the CDR3 is missing. No DNA is shown, since the ends of the CDR3 on it are uncertain; the CDR3 is the one TCRdb lists. The chain's CDR3 is CSVEEGASAL. The chain links TRBV29-1 to TRBJ1-2. Looked up from germline, CDR1 is SQVTM and CDR2 is ANQGSEA. The CDR3 is 10 residues long, ends included.

There are a few counts of this clonotype. Here the CDR3 reads CASSRTSGRLGDTQYF. The CDR3 DNA follows: TGCGCCAGCAGCCGCACTAGCGGGAGATTAGGAGATACGCAGTATTTT. This chain connects TRBV4-1 to TRBJ2-3, with 11 bases lining up with TRBD2. The trim removed 4 bases at V and 5 bases at J, leaving 8 bases unmatched. The CDR3 length is 16 residues. Germline lookup yields CDR1 MGHRA and CDR2 YSYEKL.

This sequence joins TRBV2 and TRBJ1-4; a weak D match, TRBD1 (5 bases). Per the germline V gene, CDR1 is SNHLY and CDR2 is FYNNEI. There are 16 residues in the CDR3. V dropped 7 bases and J dropped 4 bases, with 19 bases sitting between them. This CDR3 is CASTLAKGTVNEKLFF. In DNA form, the CDR3 reads TGTGCCAGCACCCTCGCCAAGGGGACTGTTAATGAAAAACTGTTTTTT.

This clonotype came up a few times. This chain joins TRBV13 and TRBJ1-3; maybe TRBD1 (5 bases). The germline gives CDR1 PRHDT, CDR2 FYEKMQ (reference sequence). The CDR3 is 14 amino acids. V was trimmed by 5 bases and J by 7 bases, leaving 15 bases between them. The CDR3, as DNA: TGTGCCAGCAGCCTGCGGGGGTCCTCGAACACCATATATTTT. Protein sequence: CASSLRGSSNTIYF.

This clonotype was counted a single time. The V call is TRBV13, the J call TRBJ1-5; D possibly corresponds to TRBD1 (6 bases). CDR1 is PRHDT, CDR2 FYEKMQ, per germline (reference sequence). The CDR3 contains 15 residues. The germline V and J ends were trimmed by 5 bases and 7 bases, with 18 bases remaining between them. The CDR3 DNA follows: TGTGCCAGCAGCGCACAGGGCAGTCCGGGACAGCCCCAGCATTTT. Protein: CASSAQGSPGQPQHF.

The rearrangement uses TRBV7-2 and TRBJ1-5; D gene unclear. The CDR3 consists of 13 residues. Trimming pared 5 bases from V and 14 bases from J, leaving 19 bases between. Germline V lookup: CDR1 SGHTA, CDR2 FQGNSA. CDR3 sequence: CASSRTSGVYEHF. In nucleotides, the CDR3 is TGTGCCAGCAGCCGGACTAGCGGGGTATACGAGCATTTT. The full variable domain, with the rest looked up from reference TRBV7-2 and TRBJ1-5, is GAGVSQSPSNKVTEKGKDVELRCDPISGHTALYWYRQSLGQGLEFLIYFQGNSAPDKSGLPSDRFSAERTGGSVSTLTIQRTQQEDSAVYLCASSRTSGVYEHFGDGTRLSIL.

About this clonotype itself: A single base separates this from a much larger clone, so it may be a read error. The chain couples TRBV5-1 to TRBJ1-1; 7 positions match TRBD1. The CDR3 has 15 amino acids. Germline CDR1 reads SGHRS; CDR2 reads YFSETQ. The CDR3 region has the DNA TGCGCCAGCAGCTCGCTCACAGGGGTAGGGGCTGAAGCTCTCTTT. Translating gives CASSSLTGVGAEALF.

This clonotype was recorded at least ten times. The rearrangement links TRBV7-6 to TRBJ1-1; no definite D call. This CDR3 region has 16 residues. From germline, CDR1 is SGHVS and CDR2 FNYEAQ. V lost 5 bases and J 3 bases, leaving 19 bases between the germline ends. The CDR3 sequence: CASSGSVGRGYTEAFF. The CDR3 bases are TGTGCCAGCAGCGGCAGTGTGGGCAGAGGATACACTGAAGCTTTCTTT.